This note documents a single TCR beta chain sequence. This receptor's antigen is unknown. No base quality values were provided; no much bigger clone lies one nucleotide off. CDR1 and CDR2, looked up from the germline V gene (reference sequence), are MNHEY and SMNVEV. Trimming accounts for 1 base at V and 9 bases at J, while the number of junction bases matched to no gene is 10. The CDR3 covers 17 residues, taking in both the cysteine and the phenylalanine. CDR3 DNA only is kept here, 51 bases in frame from base 1. The sample's time point label is to be understood as: about 28 days (+/-7) after the second vaccine dose. AZD1222 recipients whose second dose came at about 4 weeks and those whose second dose came at about 12 weeks were combined into one group, since spike-specific TCR depth and breadth did not differ between the two schedules. Samples from vaccinated people were obtained from the UK trials COV001 and COV002, which included a single-blind randomized controlled phase 2/3 trial of AZD1222 (ChAdOx1 nCoV-19) in healthy adults. For TCRbeta chain sequencing, PBMC samples were collected from trial participants at day 0 and at day 28 after the second dose.

The data originate from a study of T cell responses to AZD1222 COVID-19 vaccine (dated by TCRdb to the early 2020s). For the study in its entirety: A total of approximately 250 trial participants underwent TCR sequencing, of whom approximately 200 had received two doses of AZD1222 and 26 had received two doses of the MenACWY control vaccine. Enrollment into the trials was organized by age into subgroups of 18-55, 56-69 and 70-plus years, and those subgroups contained about 160, 30 and 59 TCR-sequenced participants, respectively. Broad study findings and their caveats: CD4 TCRs associated with the vaccine covered the entire spike protein, and the dominant responses were in regions 160-218 and 743-854. Nearly half of unique spike-specific TCRs reportedly recognized epitopes outside regions mutated in the B.1.351 and B.1.1.7 variants. Spike-specific TCR breadth and depth rose significantly after two AZD1222 doses compared with day 0 and with MenACWY recipients. No day 14 peak-response samples were available, so repertoires were characterized only after the peak T cell response. Conclusions about previously exposed vaccinees are limited because only a handful of AZD1222 recipients were SARS-CoV-2 seropositive at baseline. Most participants were white British and females outnumbered males, and the authors suggested that clonal diversity may have been underestimated. In the small 56-69-year group, the increase in depth fell short of significance, most likely because of low power.

The CDR3 regions of human TCRbeta chains were subjected to immunosequencing. The original pipeline was this. Repertoire TCRs were matched against a reference library of SARS-CoV-2-specific TCRs generated with the MIRA antigen-specificity platform. Breadth was defined as the fraction of unique TCRs that were SARS-CoV-2-associated, and depth was defined as the fraction of total T cells that were SARS-CoV-2-associated. Using the MIRA data, each spike-specific TCR was mapped to the spike region that the TCR reacts to and placed in a CD4 or CD8 class. Log10-transformed breadth and depth values were compared by one-way ANOVA with Sidak's multiple comparisons tests. In its TCRdb copy, this immuneACCESS table keeps in-frame sequences only and misses some clones. Where compared with another copy, unresolved V genes explain less than half of these, and the others have no known cause. Clone size and the V and J calls come from that table; the DNA yielded D and trimming. The sample includes 170,000 or so clones, with 88% observed a single time. The ten largest make up 11% of the sample.

The chain employs TRBV27 and TRBJ1-6, and 9 bases in between align with TRBD1. The sample consisted of peripheral blood, taken 28 days after the second AZD1222 dose. The clonotype originates from an adult who received the AZD1222 COVID-19 vaccine. The CDR3 region reads CASSLLGGGQGGSPLHF. In nucleotide form, the sequence is TGTGCCAGCAGTTTATTGGGTGGGGGACAGGGAGGTTCACCCCTCCACTTT.